This T cell receptor (beta chain) comes out of a study of blood T cell repertoires in COVID-19. Overall study context: Sources were T cells, B-cell-depleted T cells, or PBMCs; the material itself was cDNA or gDNA.

Authors' methods: Reference gene primer amplification in the assay estimated nucleated cell counts. TCRdb's table, derived via immunoSEQ multiplex PCR, lists solely in-frame clones and lacks some. That table furnishes V, J and clone size, whereas the DNA furnished D and trimming. The data contain roughly 120,000 clones, approximately 90% of them singletons. The clonotype originates from a human donor in a cohort sampled during active COVID-19. What was sequenced was peripheral blood.

The CDR3 bases are TGTGCCAGTAGTATCCGTCCGAGGCAGCGGGGTACTACCGGGGAGCTGTTTTTT. Its translation: CASSIRPRQRGTTGELFF. V usage is TRBV19 and J usage is TRBJ2-2; 7 bases agree with TRBD2. The CDR3 runs 18 residues. With V trimmed by 3 bases and J by 5 bases, 15 bases remained unmatched. Germline V lookup: CDR1 LNHDA, CDR2 SQIVND (reference sequence).